These 21 T cell receptor beta chains share one sample of origin, sequenced in a study of T cells in Graves' hyperthyroidism and ophthalmopathy. The CDR3 regions of TCR beta were amplified from RNA transcripts. A set of HTBI primers served as the primers for a first-round RT-PCR of the TCR CDR3. TCRdb reprocessed the multiplex PCR reads with MiXCR, giving one entry per CDR3 protein. The sample gives around 290,000 distinct CDR3 sequences, roughly 14% of which show up once; roughly 8% is in the top ten. The sample consisted of blood. These receptor sequences come from a woman aged 25 to 39 with Graves' hyperthyroidism that later progressed to Graves' ophthalmopathy.

This clonotype was counted many times. For the CDR3, the DNA is TGCAGCGTTGAAGGGACAGAAAACACCGGGGAGCTGTTTTTT. Encoded protein: CSVEGTENTGELFF. This sequence joins TRBV29-1 and TRBJ2-2; D is perhaps TRBD1 (6 bases). V was trimmed by 1 base and J by 2 bases, leaving 8 bases between them. This CDR3 region has 14 residues. Per germline, CDR1 SQVTM and CDR2 ANQGSEA.

This clonotype was counted ten times or more. This chain connects TRBV24-1 to TRBJ2-1, with D perhaps given as TRBD1 or TRBD2 (6 bases each). Germline CDR1 KGHDR, CDR2 SFDVKD. CDR3 length: 15 amino acids. The germline V and J ends were trimmed by 3 bases and 8 bases, with 16 bases remaining between them. The CDR3 nucleotides are TGTGCCACCAGTGATCCGAGGGGGGAGGTCGATGAGCAGTTCTTC. Translated: CATSDPRGEVDEQFF.

This clonotype occurred many times. The chain has TRBV12-3 or TRBV12-4 and TRBJ2-1; no clear D gene. The CDR3 consists of 13 residues. V was shortened by 1 base and J by 7 bases, with 8 bases between the two germline ends. CDR3 in DNA: TGTGCCAGCAGTTTAGTGAGGAGAAATGAGCAGTTCTTC. Translation gives CASSLVRRNEQFF.

This clonotype was counted many times. The chain uses TRBV10-3 and TRBJ2-1, with 8 bases identical to TRBD2. Germline V CDR1 and CDR2: ENHRY, SYGVKD. The CDR3 spans 14 residues. J lost 8 bases, V lost 4 bases, and 7 bases had no gene match. The CDR3 nucleotides are TGTGCCATCAGTGGCGGCGGGAGGAGCTATGAGCAGTTCTTC. This encodes CAISGGGRSYEQFF.

This clonotype was picked up many times. V gene TRBV20-1 combines with J gene TRBJ2-1; 9 bases are shared with TRBD2. The CDR3 spans 18 residues. Germline V gene data show CDR1 as DFQATT and CDR2 as SNEGSKA (reference sequence). V shed 0 bases, J shed 1 base, and the junction held 10 bases outside the gene matches. CDR3 amino acids: CSARDLASGKKSYNEQFF. The DNA of the CDR3 is TGCAGTGCTAGAGATCTGGCTAGCGGGAAAAAATCCTACAATGAGCAGTTCTTC.

This clonotype was recorded many times. The V gene is TRBV28, the J gene TRBJ2-1; D gene uncertain. Germline assignment: CDR1 MDHEN and CDR2 SYDVKM. The CDR3 loop spans 13 amino acids. V lost 7 bases and J lost 0, with 7 bases in between. As DNA, the CDR3 is TGTGCCAGCAACGGCCCCTCCTACAATGAGCAGTTCTTC. Amino acid sequence: CASNGPSYNEQFF.

This clonotype occurred many times. The chain has TRBV7-9 and TRBJ2-5, with 9 bases identical to TRBD1. This CDR3 comprises 15 residues. V lost 5 bases, J lost 4 bases, and 8 bases stayed unmatched. Germline V gene sequence: CDR1 SEHNR, CDR2 FQNEAQ (reference sequence). CDR3 DNA: TGTGCCAGCAGCCTGACCACAGGGGGCGTAGAGACCCAGTACTTC. This translates into CASSLTTGGVETQYF.

This clonotype was seen ten or more times. The genes are TRBV7-2 and TRBJ2-1; the match to TRBD2 covers 8 bases. This CDR3 region has 16 residues. V lost 3 bases and J lost 9; bases outside the gene matches: 13. Germline CDR1 reads SGHTA; CDR2 reads FQGNSA. The CDR3 is CASSFGGTRATSEQFF. CDR3 in DNA: TGTGCCAGCAGCTTCGGGGGGACTAGGGCCACCTCTGAGCAGTTCTTC.

The chain couples TRBV10-3 to TRBJ2-3; 12 bases line up with TRBD2. CDR3 length equals 15 residues. With 8 bases clipped from V and 2 bases from J, the junction kept 5 bases outside the gene matches. Germline CDR1 and CDR2: ENHRY and SYGVKD. The CDR3 DNA is TGTGCCATCGGTCGGACTAGCGGGACCACAGATACGCAGTATTTT. It yields the protein CAIGRTSGTTDTQYF.

V usage is TRBV5-4 and J usage is TRBJ1-4; 11 nucleotides agree with TRBD1. The CDR3 runs 15 residues. V lost 1 base to trimming and J lost 8 bases; unmatched junction nucleotides: 4. The germline V gene has CDR1 SGHNT and CDR2 YYREEE (reference sequence). CDR3: CASSLLGQGGEKLFF. For the CDR3, the DNA is TGTGCCAGCAGCTTGCTGGGACAGGGGGGAGAAAAACTGTTTTTT.

The sample holds many counts of this clonotype. CDR3 bases: TGTGCCAGCAGCGCAACAGGGGGATCTAATGAAAAACTGTTTTTT. It codes for CASSATGGSNEKLFF. V and J are TRBV13 and TRBJ1-4, with 8 bases aligning to TRBD1. Germline V lookup: CDR1 PRHDT, CDR2 FYEKMQ (reference sequence). V was pared by 5 bases and J by 3 bases, with 5 bases of the junction left unmatched. The CDR3 is 15 residues long.

The sample holds many counts of this clonotype. One end of the junction does not line up with germline, which may come from a read error. The V and J genes are TRBV7-2 and TRBJ2-5; 9 nucleotides align to TRBD2. CDR3 length: 13 residues. Germline CDR1 is SGHTA and CDR2 is FQGNSA. The CDR3: CASSLEIAGVPNF. DNA for the CDR3: TGTGCCAGCAGCTTAGAAATAGCGGGAGTTCCCAACTTC.

This clonotype was found many times. J is TRBJ1-1 and V is TRBV18, with D tentatively TRBD1 (6 bases). V gave up 2 bases and J gave up 0 bases, with 10 bases separating them. The CDR3 totals 15 residues. Per germline, CDR1 KGHSH and CDR2 LQKENI. The CDR3 DNA reads TGTGCCAGCTCACCAACAGGACAGATGAACACTGAAGCTTTCTTT. Protein product: CASSPTGQMNTEAFF.

The J gene is TRBJ1-4, the V gene TRBV6-1; D unclear. Trimming took off 6 bases at V and 5 bases at J, with 4 bases between the two ends. The germline CDR1 and CDR2 sequences are MNHNS and SASEGT. This CDR3 comprises 11 residues. The CDR3 DNA reads TGTGCCAGCAGGGGCAATGAAAAACTGTTTTTT. This codes for CASRGNEKLFF.

The chain has TRBV7-6 and TRBJ1-1; D not resolved. With 0 bases removed from V and 5 bases from J, the gap between germline ends came to 13 bases. This CDR3 has 15 residues. Germline loops: CDR1 SGHVS, CDR2 FNYEAQ. CDR3 coding DNA: TGTGCCAGCAGCTTAGCGCTGGGGTCGGGGACTGAAGCTTTCTTT. Residues: CASSLALGSGTEAFF.

This clonotype was observed at least ten times. The V gene is TRBV19, the J gene TRBJ1-2; TRBD1 agrees at 9 bases. This CDR3 is 14 amino acids long. The V gene's germline CDR1 is LNHDA and CDR2 SQIVND (reference sequence). V trimming: 5 bases; J trimming: 4 bases; junction bases outside the gene matches: 5. The CDR3 here is CASSSGTGIYGYTF. CDR3 DNA: TGTGCCAGTAGTTCCGGGACAGGGATCTATGGCTACACCTTC. The complete variable domain, with remaining parts taken from reference TRBV19 and TRBJ1-2, reads DGGITQSPKYLFRKEGQNVTLSCEQNLNHDAMYWYRQDPGQGLRLIYYSQIVNDFQKGDIAEGYSVSREKKESFPLTVTSAQKNPTAFYLCASSSGTGIYGYTFGSGTRLTVV.

Comment on this clonotype: This could be a read error, since a much larger clone is one nucleotide away. The chain uses TRBV5-5 and TRBJ1-1; D not certain. Trimming stripped 1 base from V and 3 bases from J, with 13 bases between. Germline lookup yields CDR1 SGHKS and CDR2 YYEKEE (reference sequence). The CDR3 covers 15 residues. Here the CDR3 DNA reads TGTGCCAGCAGCTTGTGGGGAACCGGGGACACTGAAGCTTTCTTT. It is translated as CASSLWGTGDTEAFF.

The V and J genes are TRBV20-1 and TRBJ2-1; TRBD2 is a possible D gene (5 bases). CDR3 size: 18 residues. Germline CDR1 is DFQATT and CDR2 is SNEGSKA (reference sequence). The V end lost 3 bases, the J end lost 2 bases, and 23 bases lay between the germline ends. The CDR3: CSASSASAPTNAYNEQFF. DNA of the CDR3: TGCAGTGCTAGTAGTGCCAGCGCCCCGACTAACGCCTACAATGAGCAGTTCTTC.

The V and J genes are TRBV27 and TRBJ2-2, with a weak D call TRBD1 (5 bases). Trimming took off 4 bases at V and 5 bases at J, with 14 bases between the two ends. This CDR3 is built from 15 residues. Per germline, CDR1 MNHEY and CDR2 SMNVEV (reference sequence). For the CDR3, the DNA is TGTGCCAGCAGTTGGGGCGGACGGCTGACCGGGGAGCTGTTTTTT. This encodes CASSWGGRLTGELFF.

The rearrangement links TRBV29-1 to TRBJ2-5; D gene ambiguous. Germline CDR1 is SQVTM and CDR2 is ANQGSEA. Trimming left V 6 bases short and J 0 bases short, with 5 bases between. The CDR3 runs 11 residues. The CDR3 sequence is CSVEYQETQYF. CDR3 nucleotides: TGCAGCGTCGAGTACCAAGAGACCCAGTACTTC.

This clonotype was detected ten times or more. This rearrangement joins TRBV28 to TRBJ1-1; weak D call: TRBD1 (5 bases). The CDR3 covers 15 residues. V was shortened by 7 bases and J by 10 bases, with 25 bases between the two germline ends. Germline values: CDR1 MDHEN, CDR2 SYDVKM. CDR3 amino acids: CASIEPGGETGGAFF. CDR3 bases: TGTGCCAGCATCGAACCGGGGGGGGAAACGGGTGGAGCTTTCTTT. The whole variable domain, filled in from reference TRBV28 and TRBJ1-1, reads DVKVTQSSRYLVKRTGEKVFLECVQDMDHENMFWYRQDPGLGLRLIYFSYDVKMKEKGDIPEGYSVSREKKERFSLILESASTNQTSMYLCASIEPGGETGGAFFGQGTRLTVV.